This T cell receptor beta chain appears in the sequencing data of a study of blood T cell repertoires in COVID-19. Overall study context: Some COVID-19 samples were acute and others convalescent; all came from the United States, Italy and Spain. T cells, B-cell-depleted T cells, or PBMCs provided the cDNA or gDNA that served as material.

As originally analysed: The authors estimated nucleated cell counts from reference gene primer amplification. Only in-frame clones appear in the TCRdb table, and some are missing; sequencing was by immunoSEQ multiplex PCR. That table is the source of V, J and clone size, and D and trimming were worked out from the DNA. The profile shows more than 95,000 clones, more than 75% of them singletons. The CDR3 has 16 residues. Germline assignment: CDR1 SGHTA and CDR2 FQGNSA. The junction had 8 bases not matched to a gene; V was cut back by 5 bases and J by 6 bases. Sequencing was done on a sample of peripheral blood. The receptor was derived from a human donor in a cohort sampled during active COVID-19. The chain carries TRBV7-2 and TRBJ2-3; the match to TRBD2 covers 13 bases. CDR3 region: CASSRGLAGVGDTQYF. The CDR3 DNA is TGTGCCAGCAGCCGTGGACTAGCGGGAGTAGGTGATACGCAGTATTTT.